This TCR beta chain was retrieved from a study of vaccination effects on CD4 cells after COVID-19 (dated by TCRdb to the early 2020s). Context from the whole study: Two doses of either the BNT162b2 or the mRNA-1273 mRNA SARS-CoV-2 vaccine were administered to participants. The Oncomine TCR Beta short-read assay on an Illumina iSeq 100 was used to sequence cultures from other donors in the study. Altogether, some 10 COVID-19 convalescent patients and 4 SARS-CoV-2-naive healthy vaccine recipients made up the full study. Pre-vaccine samples were collected from a couple of convalescent patients 16 days and one week before the first dose, corresponding to 142 and 148 days after COVID-19 diagnosis. SARS-CoV-2 spike-specific CD4+ TCR repertoires from before and after mRNA vaccination were compared in COVID-19 convalescent patients and in infection-naive vaccine recipients.

As to this clone: Its antigen is not yet known. Within one base of it there is no much larger clone, and no base qualities were kept.

To identify antigen-specific CD4+ T cell clonotypes by their expansion, the ViraFEST assay first stimulated PBMC with viral peptide pools and then applied TCR sequencing. After 10 to 11 days of culture, CD4+ T cells were isolated with the EasySep CD4+ T cell isolation kit. Convalescent patients had PCR-confirmed SARS-CoV-2 infection between March and December 2020, before Alpha, Beta and Delta variants emerged in the United States. Each well held some 1.9 million PBMC cultured in IMDM containing approximately 5.2% human AB serum, 9 to 10 IU/ml IL-2 and gentamicin, along with around 9.4 ug/ml peptides. Half of the culture medium was replaced with fresh IL-2-containing medium on days 3 and 7. Each peptide stimulation condition was cultured in triplicate wells unless otherwise noted. Using Ficoll-Paque Plus gradient centrifugation, PBMC were separated from whole blood and then either used fresh or cryopreserved at -140C. The spike proteins of SARS-CoV-2 and of the common cold coronaviruses HCoV-NL63, HCoV-OC43 and HCoV-229E were spanned by overlapping peptide pools. Genomic DNA was extracted from cultured CD4+ T cells with the QIAamp micro DNA kit.

Study-wide findings and limitations: Limitations of the study were the small number of convalescent patients and the absence of early post-infection timepoints. Among convalescent patients, the spike-reactive repertoire after vaccination was made up mainly of new vaccine-induced clones that were largely distinct from the clones induced by infection. At late post-vaccination timepoints, both infection-induced and vaccine-induced clones showed marked clonal contraction, consistent with waning T cell responses.

CDR1 and CDR2 (SGHKS, YYEKEE) derive from the germline V gene (reference sequence). V is cut by 4 bases and J by 2 bases, and the space between the germline ends is 19 bases. Including the terminal cysteine and phenylalanine, the CDR3 comprises 16 residues. Just CDR3 DNA is preserved here, 48 bases in frame from base 1. Libraries were built with the immunoSEQ multiplex PCR assay. DNA from the cultured and isolated CD4+ T cells underwent TCR beta CDR3 sequencing. Concerning the study's data processing: Non-productive TCR sequences were discarded, and reads were trimmed to the CDR3 region, with only CDR3s of 7 or more amino acids retained. The MANAFEST web app was used to identify antigen-specific clonotypes by comparing expansion in peptide wells with expansion in reference cultures. To be called positive, a clone needed expansion at FDR<0.05 compared with the reference and with all other wells, an odds ratio greater than 5, and a frequency greater than 0.1% in two replicate wells. A clonotype was defined as cross-reactive if the clonotype was significantly expanded both in SARS-CoV-2 spike wells and in at least one common cold coronavirus spike condition. Using the stringdist R package, CDR3 similarity was measured by Levenshtein distance, and unrooted trees were constructed with ape in R 3.6.1. The table was pulled from immuneACCESS by TCRdb, which kept in-frame rearrangements only. Such tables lose some clones; where checked, under half of the loss comes from unresolved V genes, and the rest has no known cause. The V and J calls and clone size come from that table; D and trimming were worked out from the DNA. The sample contains 17,000 or so clones, around 70% of them found a single time. The top ten clones comprise roughly 17% of the sample.

The clonotype comes from a human donor who had a prior SARS-CoV-2 infection. This sequence uses TRBV5-5 and TRBJ2-7; the D gene is perhaps TRBD1, on 7 matching bases. Sequencing used CD4+ T cells from PBMCs cultured with SARS-CoV-2 spike peptides, obtained before COVID-19 vaccination. This specimen's cell subset or site label, per the study, means: SARS-CoV-2 spike overlapping peptide pool stimulation. Read as DNA, the sequence is TGTGCCAGCAGCGCCCCCCCTTCAGGGGGGCCCTACGAGCAGTACTTC. Translated, it reads CASSAPPSGGPYEQYF.